Listed below are T cell receptor beta chains from one sample, sequenced in a study of shared clonotypes between healthy human individuals. TCRdb keeps only in-frame clones here, not all; method: immunoSEQ multiplex PCR. The profile covers 2 million to 3 million clones, with 93% appearing a single time and 0.36% taken by the ten largest. The specimen sequenced was naive CD4+ T cells from PBMCs. The receptor source for this set is a man aged 18 to 30 in good health. Some clones in this sample may be carry-over from other donors' samples. Both conserved end residues are part of each CDR3. D genes are given only for firm matches.

d_gene	j_gene	v_gene	CDR3aa
TRBD2	TRBJ2-1	TRBV27	CASSLIWTSGINEQFF
TRBD1	TRBJ2-6	TRBV6-1	CASRDREGANVLTF
NA	TRBJ2-3	TRBV28	CASSSGSPTDTQYF
NA	TRBJ1-5	TRBV4-2	CASSLSGEGTNQPQHF
NA	TRBJ1-5	TRBV5-6	CASSLSKGGGPQHF
NA	NA	TRBV5-4	CASSPDGFEQYF
NA	TRBJ2-2	TRBV6-5	CASSYSGTGELFF
NA	TRBJ1-6	TRBV10-3	CAISEEGRNNSPLHF
TRBD1	TRBJ1-4	TRBV9	CASSVLAGGVGEKLFF
TRBD1	TRBJ1-1	TRBV6-1	CASSDAVTGENTEAFF
TRBD1	TRBJ2-5	TRBV5-1	CASSLAGGSPETQYF
NA	TRBJ1-3	TRBV7-2	CASSPDSFSGNTIYF
TRBD1	TRBJ2-1	TRBV4-1	CASSQGGQGRSNEQFF
NA	TRBJ1-1	TRBV14	CASSQRGGMDTEAFF